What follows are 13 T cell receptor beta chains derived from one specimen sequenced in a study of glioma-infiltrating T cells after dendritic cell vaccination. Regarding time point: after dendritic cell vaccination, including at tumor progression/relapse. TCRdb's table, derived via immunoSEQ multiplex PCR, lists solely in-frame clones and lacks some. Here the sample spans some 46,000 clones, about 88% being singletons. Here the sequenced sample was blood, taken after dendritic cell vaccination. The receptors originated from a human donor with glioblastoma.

CDR3 region: CASSSRTGGRGGYTF. Here the CDR3 DNA reads TGTGCCAGCAGTTCACGGACAGGGGGTAGGGGTGGCTACACCTTC. The chain has TRBV28 and TRBJ1-2, with TRBD1 matching over 10 bases. In germline, CDR1 is MDHEN, CDR2 SYDVKM. With V trimmed by 4 bases and J by 7 bases, 9 bases remained unmatched. This CDR3 spans 15 amino acids.

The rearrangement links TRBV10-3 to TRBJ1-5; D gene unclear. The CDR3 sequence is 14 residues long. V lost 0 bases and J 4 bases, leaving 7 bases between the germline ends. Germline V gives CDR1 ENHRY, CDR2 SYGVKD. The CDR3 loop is CAISESVRNQPQHF. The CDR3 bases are TGTGCCATCAGTGAGTCGGTCAGAAATCAGCCCCAGCATTTT.

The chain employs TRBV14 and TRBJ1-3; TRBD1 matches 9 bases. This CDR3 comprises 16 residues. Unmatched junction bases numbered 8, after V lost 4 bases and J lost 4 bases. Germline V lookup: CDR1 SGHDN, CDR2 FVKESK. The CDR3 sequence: CASSLYRGRSGNTIYF. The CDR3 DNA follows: TGTGCCAGCAGCCTGTACAGGGGGCGATCGGGAAACACCATATATTTT. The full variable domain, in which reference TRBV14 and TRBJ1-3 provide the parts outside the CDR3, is EAGVTQFPSHSVIEKGQTVTLRCDPISGHDNLYWYRRVMGKEIKFLLHFVKESKQDESGMPNNRFLAERTGGTYSTLKVQPAELEDSGVYFCASSLYRGRSGNTIYFGEGSWLTVV.

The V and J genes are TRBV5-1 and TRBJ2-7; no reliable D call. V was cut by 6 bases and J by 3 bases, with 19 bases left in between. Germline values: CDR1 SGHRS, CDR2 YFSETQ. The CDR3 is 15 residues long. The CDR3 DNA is TGCGCCAGCACCCTTGAGAACGTACCCGGCTACGAGCAGTACTTC. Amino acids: CASTLENVPGYEQYF. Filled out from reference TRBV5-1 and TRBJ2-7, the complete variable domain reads KAGVTQTPRYLIKTRGQQVTLSCSPISGHRSVSWYQQTPGQGLQFLFEYFSETQRNKGNFPGRFSGRQFSNSRSEMNVSTLELGDSALYLCASTLENVPGYEQYFGPGTRLTVT.

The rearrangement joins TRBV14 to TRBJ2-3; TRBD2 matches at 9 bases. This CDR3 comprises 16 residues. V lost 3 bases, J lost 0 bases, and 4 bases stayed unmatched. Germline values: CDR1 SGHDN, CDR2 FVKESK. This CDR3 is CASSHQTSGSTDTQYF. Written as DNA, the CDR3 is TGTGCCAGCAGCCACCAGACTAGCGGCAGCACAGATACGCAGTATTTT.

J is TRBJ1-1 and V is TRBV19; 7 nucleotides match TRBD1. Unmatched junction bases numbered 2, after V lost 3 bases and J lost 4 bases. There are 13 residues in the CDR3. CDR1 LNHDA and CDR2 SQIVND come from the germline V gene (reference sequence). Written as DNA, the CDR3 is TGTGCCAGTAGTATCAGGGGGACCACTGAAGCTTTCTTT. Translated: CASSIRGTTEAFF. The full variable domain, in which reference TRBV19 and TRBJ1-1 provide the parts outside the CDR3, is DGGITQSPKYLFRKEGQNVTLSCEQNLNHDAMYWYRQDPGQGLRLIYYSQIVNDFQKGDIAEGYSVSREKKESFPLTVTSAQKNPTAFYLCASSIRGTTEAFFGQGTRLTVV.

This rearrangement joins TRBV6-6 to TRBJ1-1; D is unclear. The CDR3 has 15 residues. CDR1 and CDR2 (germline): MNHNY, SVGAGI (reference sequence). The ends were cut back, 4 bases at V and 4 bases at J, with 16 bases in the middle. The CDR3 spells CASSSLETAATEAFF. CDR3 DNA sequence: TGTGCCAGCAGTTCCTTAGAGACGGCGGCCACTGAAGCTTTCTTT.

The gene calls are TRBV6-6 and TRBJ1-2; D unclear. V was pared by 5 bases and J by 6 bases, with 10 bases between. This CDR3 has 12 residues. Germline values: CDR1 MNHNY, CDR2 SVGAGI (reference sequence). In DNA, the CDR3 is TGTGCCAGCAGTGTGTCAGAGGATGGCTACACCTTC. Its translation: CASSVSEDGYTF.

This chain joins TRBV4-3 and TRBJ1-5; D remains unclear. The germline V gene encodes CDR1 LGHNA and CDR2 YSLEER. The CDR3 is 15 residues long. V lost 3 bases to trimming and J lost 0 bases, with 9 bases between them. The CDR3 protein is CASSHQVNSNQPQHF. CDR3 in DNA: TGCGCCAGCAGCCATCAGGTTAATAGCAATCAGCCCCAGCATTTT.

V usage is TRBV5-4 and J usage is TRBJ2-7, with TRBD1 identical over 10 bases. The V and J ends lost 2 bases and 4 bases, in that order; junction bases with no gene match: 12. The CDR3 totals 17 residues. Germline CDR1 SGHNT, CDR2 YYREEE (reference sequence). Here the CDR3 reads CASSFGTPGQGRYEQYF. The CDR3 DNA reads TGTGCCAGCAGCTTTGGGACCCCGGGACAGGGGAGGTACGAGCAGTACTTC.

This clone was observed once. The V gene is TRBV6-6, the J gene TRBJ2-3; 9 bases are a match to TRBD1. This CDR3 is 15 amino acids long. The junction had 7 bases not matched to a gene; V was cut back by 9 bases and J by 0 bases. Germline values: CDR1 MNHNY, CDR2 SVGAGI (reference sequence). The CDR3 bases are TGTGCCAGTCCAACAGGACAGGGGAGCACAGATACGCAGTATTTT. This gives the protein CASPTGQGSTDTQYF.

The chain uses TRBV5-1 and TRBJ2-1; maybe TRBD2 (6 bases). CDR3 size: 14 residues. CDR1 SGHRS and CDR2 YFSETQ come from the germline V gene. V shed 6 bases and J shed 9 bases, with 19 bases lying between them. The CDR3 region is CASTWAGSAVEQFF. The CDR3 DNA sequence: TGCGCCAGCACATGGGCCGGGAGCGCCGTTGAGCAGTTCTTC.

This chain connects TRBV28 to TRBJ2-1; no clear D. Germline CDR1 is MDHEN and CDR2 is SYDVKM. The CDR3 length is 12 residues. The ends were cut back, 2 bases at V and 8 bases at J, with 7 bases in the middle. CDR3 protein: CASSLNPYEQFF. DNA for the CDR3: TGTGCCAGCAGTTTAAATCCTTATGAGCAGTTCTTC.